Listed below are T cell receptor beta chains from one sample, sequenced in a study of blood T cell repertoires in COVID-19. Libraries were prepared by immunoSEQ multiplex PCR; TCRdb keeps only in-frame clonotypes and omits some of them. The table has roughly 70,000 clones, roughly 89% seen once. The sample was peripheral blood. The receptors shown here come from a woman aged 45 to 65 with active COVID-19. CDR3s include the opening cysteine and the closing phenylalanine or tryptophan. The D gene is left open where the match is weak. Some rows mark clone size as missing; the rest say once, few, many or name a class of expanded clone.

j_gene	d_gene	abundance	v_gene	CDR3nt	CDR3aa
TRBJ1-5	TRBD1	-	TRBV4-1	TGCGCCAGCAGCCAAACAGGGGGGCCCCAGCATTTT	CASSQTGGPQHF
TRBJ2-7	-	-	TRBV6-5	TGTGCCAGCAGTTATCAACAGGGTTACGAGCAGTACTTC	CASSYQQGYEQYF
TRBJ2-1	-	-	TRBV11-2	TGTGCCAGCAGCTTGGACGGCGGGAATGAGCAGTTCTTC	CASSLDGGNEQFF
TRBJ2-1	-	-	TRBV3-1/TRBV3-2	TGTGCCAGCAGCCAAGACGGCGGAGCCTACAATGAGCAGTTCTTC	CASSQDGGAYNEQFF
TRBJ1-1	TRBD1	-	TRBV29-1	TGCAGCGCAGCGGACAGGGGGCGGACTGAAGCTTTCTTT	CSAADRGRTEAFF
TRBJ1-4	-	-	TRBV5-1	TGCGCCAGCAGCCGGAAGGGGATTGGGAATGAAAAACTGTTTTTT	CASSRKGIGNEKLFF
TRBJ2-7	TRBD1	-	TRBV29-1	TGCAGCGTTGAACAGGGACAGCCTTACGAGCAGTACTTC	CSVEQGQPYEQYF
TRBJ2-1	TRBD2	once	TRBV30	TGTGCCTGGCTGACTAGCGGGACTTCCTACAATGAGCAGTTCTTC	CAWLTSGTSYNEQFF
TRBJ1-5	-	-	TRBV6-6	TGTGCCAGCAGTTACTCCCAGGGGAGTTATCAGCCCCAGCATTTT	CASSYSQGSYQPQHF
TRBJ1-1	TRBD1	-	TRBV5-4	TGTGCCAGCAGCAGGGGACAGGGAGGCACTGAAGCTTTCTTT	CASSRGQGGTEAFF
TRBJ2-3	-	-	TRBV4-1	TGCGCCAGCAGCGCTACTATAGGGGTCGATACGCAGTATTTT	CASSATIGVDTQYF
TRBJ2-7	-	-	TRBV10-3	TGTGCCATCAGTGTTGAGTGGAGCCCCAGCAGGGACTTC	CAISVEWSPSRDF
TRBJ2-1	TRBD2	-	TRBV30	TGTGCCTGGAGTGGTCTAGCGGGGAGCTCCTACAATGAGCAGTTCTTC	CAWSGLAGSSYNEQFF
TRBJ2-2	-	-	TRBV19	TGTGCCAGTAGTTTACCGGTAGACACCGGGGAGCTGTTTTTT	CASSLPVDTGELFF
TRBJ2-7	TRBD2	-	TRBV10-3	TGTGCCATCAGCCAAGCGGGAAGGTCCTACGAGCAGTACTTC	CAISQAGRSYEQYF
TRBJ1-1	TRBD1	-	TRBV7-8	TGTGCCAGCAGCAGATACAGGGGGGGAAACACTGAAGCTTTCTTT	CASSRYRGGNTEAFF
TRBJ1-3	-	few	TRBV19	TGTGCCAGTCACGCCGGACTTCTTAATAGGAACACCATATATTTT	CASHAGLLNRNTIYF
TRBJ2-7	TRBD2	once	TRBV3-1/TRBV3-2	TGTGCCAGCAGCCAAAGAACTAGACTAGCGAGCTCCTACGAGCAGTACTTC	CASSQRTRLASSYEQYF
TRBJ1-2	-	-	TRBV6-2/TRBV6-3	TGTGCCAGCAGTCCCCGACCGGAGAGCTATGGCTACACCTTC	CASSPRPESYGYTF
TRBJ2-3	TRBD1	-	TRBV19	TGTGCCAGTAAGGTGGCTACAGGGGGTAATACGCAGTATTTT	CASKVATGGNTQYF
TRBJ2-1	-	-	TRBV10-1	TGCGCCAGCAGTGAGTCCGGGAATCCCTCCTACAATGAGCAGTTCTTC	CASSESGNPSYNEQFF
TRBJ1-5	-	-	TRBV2	TGTGCCAGCAGTGACCGGTTGTTAAGCAATCAGCCCCAGCATTTT	CASSDRLLSNQPQHF
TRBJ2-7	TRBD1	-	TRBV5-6	TGTGCCAGCAGCTTGCGACAGGGACGTAGGGACGAGCAGTACTTC	CASSLRQGRRDEQYF
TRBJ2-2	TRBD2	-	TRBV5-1	TGCGCCAGCAGCTTAGCGGGAGGGCCCGGACTTGGCACCGGGGAGCTGTTTTTT	CASSLAGGPGLGTGELFF
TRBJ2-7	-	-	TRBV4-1	TGCGCCAGCAGCCAAGTCTTCAGCGCGGCCTACGAGCAGTACTTC	CASSQVFSAAYEQYF
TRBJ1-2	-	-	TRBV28	TGTGCCAGCAGTTTATTCTTTCGGCGCAGGGCCTATGGCTACACCTTC	CASSLFFRRRAYGYTF
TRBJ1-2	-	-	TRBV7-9	TGTGCCAGCAGCTTAGGACAGGAGGTTGGCTACACCTTC	CASSLGQEVGYTF
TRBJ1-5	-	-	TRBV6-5	TGTGCCAGCAGTTACTCTCGCGGGATCAGCCCCCAGCATTTT	CASSYSRGISPQHF
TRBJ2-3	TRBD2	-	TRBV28	TGTGCCAGCAGCCCAATGGCTTACCGGACTAGGCGGGCCACAGATACGCAGTATTTT	CASSPMAYRTRRATDTQYF
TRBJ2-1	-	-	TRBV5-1	TGCGCCAGCAGCTTGGATCCGGGTCCCTACAATGAGCAGTTCTTC	CASSLDPGPYNEQFF
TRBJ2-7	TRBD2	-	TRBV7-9	TGTGCCAGCAGCTTATCCCCGGGGGGCGAGCAGTACTTC	CASSLSPGGEQYF
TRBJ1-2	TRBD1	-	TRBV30	TGTGCCTGGAGTGCGGGACAGGGCTATGGCTACACCTTC	CAWSAGQGYGYTF
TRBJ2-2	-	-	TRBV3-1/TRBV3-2	TGTGCCAGCAGCCAAGACCAGGTCGCGAACACCGGGGAGCTGTTTTTT	CASSQDQVANTGELFF
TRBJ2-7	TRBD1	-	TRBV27	TGTGCCAGCAGTTTTGGGGTGGGGCAGGGGGCGCAAAGGGTCGAGCAGTACTTC	CASSFGVGQGAQRVEQYF
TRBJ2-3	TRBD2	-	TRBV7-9	TGTGCCAGCAGCCTCCTAGCGGGAGTTACAGATACGCAGTATTTT	CASSLLAGVTDTQYF
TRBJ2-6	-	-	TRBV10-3	TGTGCCATCAGTGCTGCCAGTCAGGCTGGGGCCAACGTCCTGACTTTC	CAISAASQAGANVLTF
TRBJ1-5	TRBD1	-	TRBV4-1	TGCGCCAGCAGCCAAGGAACAGGGGGCCGACAGCCCCAGCATTTT	CASSQGTGGRQPQHF
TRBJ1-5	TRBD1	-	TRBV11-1	TGTGCCAGCTCGCAGGGGGTAAGTCAGCCCCAGCATTTT	CASSQGVSQPQHF
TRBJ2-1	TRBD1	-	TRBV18	TGTGCCAGCTCACGCGACAGGGCAGATGAGCAGTTCTTC	CASSRDRADEQFF